Listed here are 2 T cell receptor beta chains from one sample, sequenced in a study of blood T cell repertoires in COVID-19. TCRdb's table, derived via immunoSEQ multiplex PCR, lists solely in-frame clones and lacks some. The sample holds hundreds of thousands of clones, over 75% seen once. What was sequenced was PBMCs or T cells enriched from blood (not recorded which). All receptors come from a woman between 25 and 40 years old who had recovered from COVID-19.

The chain couples TRBV5-8 to TRBJ1-5; a weak D match, TRBD1 (6 bases). The germline gives CDR1 SGHTS, CDR2 YDEGEE. The CDR3 is made up of 16 amino acids. V gave up 4 bases and J gave up 1 base, with 15 bases separating them. The CDR3 DNA reads as TGTGCCAGCAGCCGGCGGGGGCAGGGAAGCAATCAGCCCCAGCATTTT. Translated, it gives CASSRRGQGSNQPQHF.

The rearrangement joins TRBV7-9 to TRBJ2-7, with D possibly matching TRBD2 (7 bases). Germline assignment: CDR1 SEHNR and CDR2 FQNEAQ (reference sequence). This CDR3 contains 15 residues. Trimming removed 4 bases from V and 5 bases from J, with 18 bases in between. This chain's CDR3 is CASSSEAGALHEQYF. The CDR3 DNA sequence: TGTGCCAGCAGCTCCGAGGCGGGGGCTCTGCACGAGCAGTACTTC.